The 20 T cell receptor beta chains listed next were all sequenced from one sample in a study of blood T cell repertoires in COVID-19. Profiling relied on immunoSEQ multiplex PCR, and the TCRdb table lists in-frame clones only, not all of them. Of some 30,000 clones listed, more than 85% are singletons. Sequences were obtained from peripheral blood. The receptors were sampled from a woman of 80 years or more with active or convalescent COVID-19.

The chain combines TRBV6-5 with TRBJ1-1; maybe TRBD1 (6 bases). V lost 5 bases, J lost 1 base, and 14 bases lay in between. Germline values: CDR1 MNHEY, CDR2 SVGAGI. The length of the CDR3 is 15 residues. The CDR3 reads CASSPTWTANTEAFF. The CDR3 DNA sequence: TGTGCCAGCAGTCCAACGTGGACAGCGAACACTGAAGCTTTCTTT.

The chain couples TRBV5-1 to TRBJ1-5; D not certain. CDR1 SGHRS and CDR2 YFSETQ come from the germline V gene. Trimming cost V 4 bases and J 0 bases, with 14 bases left between them. The CDR3 is 16 amino acids. The DNA of the CDR3 is TGCGCCAGCAGCCCAACACCTTCGGGTAGCAATCAGCCCCAGCATTTT. As protein: CASSPTPSGSNQPQHF.

The V call is TRBV4-1, the J call TRBJ2-7, with a weak D call TRBD2 (5 bases). The germline V and J ends were trimmed by 3 bases and 4 bases, with 13 bases remaining between them. This CDR3 has 14 amino acids. The germline CDR1 and CDR2 sequences are MGHRA and YSYEKL. This CDR3 is CASSQAPTGYEQYF. CDR3 bases: TGCGCCAGCAGCCAGGCCCCCACGGGATACGAGCAGTACTTC.

CDR3 residues: CASSLALGAAGANVLTF. In DNA form, the CDR3 reads TGTGCCAGCAGCTTAGCACTGGGGGCTGCTGGGGCCAACGTCCTGACTTTC. The chain carries TRBV11-3 and TRBJ2-6, with a possible D match to TRBD1 (6 bases). The CDR3 sequence is 17 residues long. The germline V gene has CDR1 SGHNT and CDR2 YENEEA. Trimming left V 1 base short and J 2 bases short, with 12 bases between. Combining the CDR3 with reference TRBV11-3 and TRBJ2-6 gives the whole variable domain EAGVVQSPRYKIIEKKQPVAFWCNPISGHNTLYWYLQNLGQGPELLIRYENEEAVDDSQLPKDRFSAERLKGVDSTLKIQPAELGDSAVYLCASSLALGAAGANVLTFGAGSRLTVL.

Here the CDR3 DNA reads TGTGCCAGCAGCCCAGGAGGATCCGGGCTCTCTGGCTACACCTTC. It translates to CASSPGGSGLSGYTF. This sequence joins TRBV7-9 and TRBJ1-2; no definite D call. The germline CDR1 and CDR2 sequences are SEHNR and FQNEAQ (reference sequence). Trimming stripped 5 bases from V and 7 bases from J, with 20 bases between. This CDR3 spans 15 amino acids.

The V gene is TRBV10-3, the J gene TRBJ1-1; maybe TRBD1 (5 bases). The germline V gene has CDR1 ENHRY and CDR2 SYGVKD. The V end was cut by 3 bases, the J end by 4 bases, with 12 bases between. There are 14 residues in the CDR3. Here the CDR3 reads CAISDRQRITEAFF. DNA of the CDR3: TGTGCCATCAGTGACAGACAGAGGATCACTGAAGCTTTCTTT.

V gene TRBV4-1 combines with J gene TRBJ2-5, with 9 bases lining up with TRBD1. This CDR3 contains 15 residues. The germline V gene encodes CDR1 MGHRA and CDR2 YSYEKL. J was trimmed by 5 bases and V by 5 bases; bases with no gene match: 9. CDR3 nucleotides: TGCGCCAGCAGCGGACGGGACAGGGCAGGGGAGACCCAGTACTTC. The encoded protein is CASSGRDRAGETQYF.

The chain uses TRBV19 and TRBJ2-7; TRBD1 matches 7 bases. This CDR3 is 15 amino acids long. Unmatched junction bases numbered 11, after V lost 5 bases and J lost 4 bases. The germline gives CDR1 LNHDA, CDR2 SQIVND (reference sequence). This chain's CDR3 is CASSETGTALYEQYF. The DNA for the CDR3 is TGTGCCAGTAGTGAAACCGGGACAGCTTTATACGAGCAGTACTTC.

The chain employs TRBV28 and TRBJ2-7; D unclear. Germline loops: CDR1 MDHEN, CDR2 SYDVKM. The CDR3 consists of 11 residues. V shed 5 bases and J shed 3 bases, with 5 bases lying between them. CDR3 residues: CASSPDYEQYF. CDR3 bases: TGTGCCAGCAGTCCAGACTACGAGCAGTACTTC.

In this sample, this clone turned up a few times. This chain joins TRBV12-3 or TRBV12-4 and TRBJ2-7; tentative D call: TRBD1 (6 bases). V lost 6 bases and J lost 10, with 16 bases in between. The CDR3 is made up of 12 amino acids. The CDR3 bases are TGTGCCAGCAGCCAGGGGCGAGTCTATCAGTACTTC. Its protein product is CASSQGRVYQYF.

V gene TRBV18 combines with J gene TRBJ1-3, with D possibly matching TRBD1 (5 bases). The CDR3 consists of 17 residues. The V gene's germline CDR1 is KGHSH and CDR2 LQKENI. Trimming left V 0 bases short and J 0 bases short, with 12 bases between. The CDR3 DNA follows: TGTGCCAGCTCACCACCGCAGGGCTCGAGCTCTGGAAACACCATATATTTT. Protein sequence: CASSPPQGSSSGNTIYF.

The gene calls are TRBV2 and TRBJ1-5; possible D gene TRBD1, 5 bases. Germline V gives CDR1 SNHLY, CDR2 FYNNEI. With 4 bases removed from V and 3 bases from J, the gap between germline ends came to 10 bases. There are 14 residues in the CDR3. The chain's CDR3 is CASSGQPFNQPQHF. CDR3 in DNA: TGTGCCAGCAGTGGACAGCCTTTCAATCAGCCCCAGCATTTT.

The chain is built from TRBV19 and TRBJ2-7; 7 bases are a match to TRBD1. In germline, CDR1 is LNHDA, CDR2 SQIVND (reference sequence). V dropped 8 bases and J dropped 2; count of bases not matched to a gene: 6. This CDR3 region has 13 residues. The CDR3 sequence: CASRDSQTYEQYF. In DNA form, the CDR3 reads TGTGCCAGTCGGGACAGCCAAACCTACGAGCAGTACTTC.

The chain is built from TRBV12-5 and TRBJ1-1, with TRBD1 as a possible D gene (5 bases). CDR1 and CDR2 (germline): LGHNT, FRNRAP. Trimming stripped 0 bases from V and 3 bases from J, with 23 bases between. The CDR3 contains 19 residues. For the CDR3, the DNA is TGTGCTAGTGGTTTGGTTGGCGGGGCAGGAGGGAGGGTGGACACTGAAGCTTTCTTT. The encoded protein is CASGLVGGAGGRVDTEAFF.

The V call is TRBV7-2, the J call TRBJ2-7; 13 nucleotides align to TRBD2. Per germline, CDR1 SGHTA and CDR2 FQGNSA. The CDR3 is made up of 17 amino acids. J was trimmed by 2 bases and V by 5 bases; bases with no gene match: 9. CDR3 sequence: CASSAQLAGGLPYEQYF. The CDR3 DNA reads as TGTGCCAGCAGCGCCCAACTAGCGGGGGGGCTCCCCTACGAGCAGTACTTC.

The chain employs TRBV7-7 and TRBJ2-2, with a possible D match to TRBD1 (5 bases). From germline, CDR1 is SSHAT and CDR2 FNYEAQ (reference sequence). The germline V and J ends were trimmed by 3 bases and 6 bases, with 14 bases remaining between them. The CDR3 consists of 15 residues. The CDR3 DNA sequence: TGTGCCAGCAGCTTGAGCAGGGTCGGATCCGGGGAGCTGTTTTTT. Residues: CASSLSRVGSGELFF.

This chain connects TRBV2 to TRBJ2-7; TRBD1 matches at 7 bases. CDR1 is SNHLY, CDR2 FYNNEI, per germline. This CDR3 is 13 amino acids long. Trimming took 7 bases from V and 6 from J; bases not matched to a gene: 9. The CDR3 DNA sequence: TGTGCCAGCAACAGGGGCCTTAGATCCGAGCAGTACTTC. It translates to CASNRGLRSEQYF.

The rearrangement joins TRBV5-1 to TRBJ2-2; D is uncertain. Germline values: CDR1 SGHRS, CDR2 YFSETQ. The CDR3 totals 16 residues. V gave up 0 bases and J gave up 1 base, with 10 bases separating them. CDR3 nucleotide sequence: TGCGCCAGCAGCTTGGTTCAGGCCCAGAACACCGGGGAGCTGTTTTTT. Amino acids: CASSLVQAQNTGELFF.

DNA for the CDR3: TGTGCCAGCAGCTTAGCGCCGGAGAACTATGGCTACACCTTC. Translated: CASSLAPENYGYTF. The genes are TRBV7-9 and TRBJ1-2, with no clear D. V dropped 0 bases and J dropped 2 bases, with 7 bases sitting between them. The germline CDR1 and CDR2 sequences are SEHNR and FQNEAQ (reference sequence). This CDR3 spans 14 amino acids.

J is TRBJ1-3 and V is TRBV9, with TRBD1 matching over 7 bases. Germline trimming cut 2 bases from V and 1 base from J; bases unmatched to any gene: 6. The CDR3 runs 16 residues. Germline CDR1 reads SGDLS; CDR2 reads YYNGEE. As DNA, the CDR3 is TGTGCCAGCAGCGTGACGACAGGGATTTCTGGAAACACCATATATTTT. This gives the protein CASSVTTGISGNTIYF.